This T cell receptor beta chain was recovered during a study of low-dose radiotherapy and immunotherapy resistance in tumors. Study background: A total of 6.5 Gy was given to Cohort 1 as 0.5 Gy per fraction every 2 weeks. The schedule for Cohort 2 used 1 Gy per fraction every two weeks, which added up to 13 Gy over 26 weeks. Every two weeks, the protocol called for intravenous cyclophosphamide at 200 mg/m2. It was given one day before each radiation and immunotherapy administration. Intravenous ipilimumab 1 mg/kg every six weeks was given with nivolumab 240 mg every two weeks.

J lost 8 bases, V lost 4 bases, and 3 bases had no gene match. CDR3 length: 13 amino acids. Germline V gives CDR1 MGHRA, CDR2 YSYEKL. This clonotype was counted once. Alpha and beta chains were covered, as first-strand cDNA relied on TRAV- and TRBV-specific primers. The authors ran 15 to 20 PCR cycles to amplify TCRs with a constant-region primer and V-primer adapter. Each CDR3 protein gets one entry after TCRdb re-called the reads with MiXCR. The sample includes tens of thousands of distinct CDR3 sequences, 26% of them seen just once. This sample's time point: before trial treatment. The sequencing here drew on PBMCs, taken before treatment. The TCR sequence derives from a male donor with rectosigmoid adenocarcinoma. J is TRBJ2-1 and V is TRBV4-1, with TRBD1 matching over 9 bases. The CDR3 loop is CASSPDRGDEQFF. For the CDR3, the DNA is TGCGCCAGCAGCCCTGACAGGGGGGATGAGCAGTTCTTC.